This T cell receptor beta chain is from a study of blood T cell repertoires in COVID-19. Methods used by the authors: Amplification with reference gene primers provided the estimates of nucleated cell counts. Clones were sequenced by immunoSEQ multiplex PCR, and TCRdb holds only the in-frame ones, with some missing. V and J calls and clone size are copied from that table; D and trimming were computed from the DNA. The sample has more than 200,000 clones, roughly 88% seen once. This CDR3 has 15 amino acids. CDR1 is SGHRS, CDR2 YFSETQ, per germline. V was clipped by 4 bases and J by 9 bases; unmatched bases: 7.

The chain combines TRBV5-1 with TRBJ2-1; 13 positions match TRBD2. The receptor's source is a man older than 75 with acute or convalescent COVID-19. The sample was peripheral blood. CDR3: CASSVKLAGGPEQFF. Here the CDR3 DNA reads TGCGCCAGCAGCGTTAAACTAGCGGGAGGGCCTGAGCAGTTCTTC.